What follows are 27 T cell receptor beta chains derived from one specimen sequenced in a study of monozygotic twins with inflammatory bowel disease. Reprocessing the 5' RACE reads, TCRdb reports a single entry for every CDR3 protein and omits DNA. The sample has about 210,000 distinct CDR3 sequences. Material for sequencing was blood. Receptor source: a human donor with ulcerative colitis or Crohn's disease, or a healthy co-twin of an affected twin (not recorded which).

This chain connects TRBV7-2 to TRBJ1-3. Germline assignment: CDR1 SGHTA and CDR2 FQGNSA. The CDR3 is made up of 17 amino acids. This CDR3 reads CASSPPLRRGSGNTIYF.

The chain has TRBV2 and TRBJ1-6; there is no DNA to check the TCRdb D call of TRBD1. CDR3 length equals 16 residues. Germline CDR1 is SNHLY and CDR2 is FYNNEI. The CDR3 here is CASKLGRQGVNSPLHF.

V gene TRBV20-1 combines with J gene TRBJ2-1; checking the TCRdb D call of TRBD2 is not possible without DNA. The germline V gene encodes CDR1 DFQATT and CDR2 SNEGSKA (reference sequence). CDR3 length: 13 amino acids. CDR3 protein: CSIWGLAGTEQFF.

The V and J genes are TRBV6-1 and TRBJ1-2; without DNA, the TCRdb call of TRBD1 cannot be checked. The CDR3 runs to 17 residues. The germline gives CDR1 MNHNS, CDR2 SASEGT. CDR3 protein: CASNHSPPGGFTGGYTF.

The chain's CDR3 is CSAQEGTGYQPQHF. The chain has TRBV20-1 and TRBJ1-5; TCRdb indicates TRBD1, and absent DNA this call remains unverified. This CDR3 contains 14 residues. CDR1 is DFQATT and CDR2 is SNEGSKA in the germline V gene (reference sequence).

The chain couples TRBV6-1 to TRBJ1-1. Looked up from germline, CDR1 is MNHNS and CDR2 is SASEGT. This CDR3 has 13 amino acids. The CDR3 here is CASSEFASWAAFF.

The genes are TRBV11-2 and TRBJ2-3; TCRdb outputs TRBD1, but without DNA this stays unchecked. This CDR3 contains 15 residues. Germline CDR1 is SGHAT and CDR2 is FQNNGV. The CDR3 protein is CASTGTGGITDTQYF.

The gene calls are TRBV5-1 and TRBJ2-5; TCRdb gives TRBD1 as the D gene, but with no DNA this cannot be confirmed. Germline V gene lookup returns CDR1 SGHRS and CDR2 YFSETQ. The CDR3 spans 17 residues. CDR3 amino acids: CASSSGFGDRSGETQYF.

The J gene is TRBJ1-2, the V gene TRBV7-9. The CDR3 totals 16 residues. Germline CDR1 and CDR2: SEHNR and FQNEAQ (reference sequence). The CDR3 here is CASNRSGYTEGDGYTF.

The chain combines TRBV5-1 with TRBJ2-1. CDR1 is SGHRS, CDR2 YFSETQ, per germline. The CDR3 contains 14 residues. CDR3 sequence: CASSLESVIHEQFF.

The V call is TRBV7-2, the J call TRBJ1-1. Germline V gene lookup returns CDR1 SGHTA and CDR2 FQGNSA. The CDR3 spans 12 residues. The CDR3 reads CASSLSGTEAFF.

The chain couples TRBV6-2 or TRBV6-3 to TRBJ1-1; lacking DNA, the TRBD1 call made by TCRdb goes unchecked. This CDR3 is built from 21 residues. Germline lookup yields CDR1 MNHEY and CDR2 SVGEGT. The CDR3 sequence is CASSYGFLLEGRREGGPEAFF.

CDR3 sequence: CASSNDQGYTF. The chain uses TRBV5-1 and TRBJ1-2. CDR3 size: 11 residues. Germline CDR1 reads SGHRS; CDR2 reads YFSETQ. The variable domain in full, with the rest retrieved from reference TRBV5-1 and TRBJ1-2, is KAGVTQTPRYLIKTRGQQVTLSCSPISGHRSVSWYQQTPGQGLQFLFEYFSETQRNKGNFPGRFSGRQFSNSRSEMNVSTLELGDSALYLCASSNDQGYTFGSGTRLTVV.

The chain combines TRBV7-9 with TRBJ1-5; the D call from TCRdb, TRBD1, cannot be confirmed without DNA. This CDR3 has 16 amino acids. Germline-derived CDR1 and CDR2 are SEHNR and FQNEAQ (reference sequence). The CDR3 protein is CASSLVGGETHQPQHF.

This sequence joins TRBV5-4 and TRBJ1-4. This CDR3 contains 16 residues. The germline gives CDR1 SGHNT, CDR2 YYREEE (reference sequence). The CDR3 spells CASSFNGGATNEKLFF.

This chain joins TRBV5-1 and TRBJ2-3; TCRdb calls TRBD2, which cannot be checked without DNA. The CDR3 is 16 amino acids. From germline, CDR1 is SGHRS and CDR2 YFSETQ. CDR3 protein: CASSPRLAGNTDTQYF.

CDR3 protein: CASSPVSSGGLSYNEQFF. This rearrangement joins TRBV5-1 to TRBJ2-1; the D gene TCRdb calls, TRBD2, cannot be checked with no DNA. The germline V gene has CDR1 SGHRS and CDR2 YFSETQ. The CDR3 runs to 18 residues.

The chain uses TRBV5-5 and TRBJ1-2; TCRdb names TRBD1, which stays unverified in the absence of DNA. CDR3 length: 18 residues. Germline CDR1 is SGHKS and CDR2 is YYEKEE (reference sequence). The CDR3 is CASSIRGGTQAANYGYTF.

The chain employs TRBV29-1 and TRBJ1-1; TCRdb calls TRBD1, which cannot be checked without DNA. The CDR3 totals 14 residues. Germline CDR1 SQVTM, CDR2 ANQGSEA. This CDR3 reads CSGSRDRDVTEAFF.

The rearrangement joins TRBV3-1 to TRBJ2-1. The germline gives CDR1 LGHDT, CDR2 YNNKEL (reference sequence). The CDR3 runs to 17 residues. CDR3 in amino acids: CASSPHADVTSYNEQFF.

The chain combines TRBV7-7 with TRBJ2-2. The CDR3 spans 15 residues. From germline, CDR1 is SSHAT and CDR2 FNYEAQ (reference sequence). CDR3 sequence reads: CASSSGRSGSGELFF.

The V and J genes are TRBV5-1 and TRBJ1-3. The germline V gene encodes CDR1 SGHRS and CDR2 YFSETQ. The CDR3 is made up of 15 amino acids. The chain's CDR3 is CASRIGSSSGNTIYF.

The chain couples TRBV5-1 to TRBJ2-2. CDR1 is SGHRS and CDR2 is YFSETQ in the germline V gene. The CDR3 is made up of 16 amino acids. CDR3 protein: CASSFMGTLNTGELFF.

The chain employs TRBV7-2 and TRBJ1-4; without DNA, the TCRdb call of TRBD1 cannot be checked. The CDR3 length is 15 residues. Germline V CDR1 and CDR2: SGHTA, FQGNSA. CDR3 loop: CASSLGRGTYEKLFF.

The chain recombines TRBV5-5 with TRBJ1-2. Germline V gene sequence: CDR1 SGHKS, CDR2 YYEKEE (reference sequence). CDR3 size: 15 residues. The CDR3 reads CASSLELGGIGGYTF. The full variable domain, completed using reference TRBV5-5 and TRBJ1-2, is DAGVTQSPTHLIKTRGQQVTLRCSPISGHKSVSWYQQVLGQGPQFIFQYYEKEERGRGNFPDRFSARQFPNYSSELNVNALLLGDSALYLCASSLELGGIGGYTFGSGTRLTVV.

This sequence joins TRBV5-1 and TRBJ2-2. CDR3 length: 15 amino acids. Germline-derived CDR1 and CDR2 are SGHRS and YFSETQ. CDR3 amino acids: CASSLSLEITGELFF. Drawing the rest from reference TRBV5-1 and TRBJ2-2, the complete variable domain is KAGVTQTPRYLIKTRGQQVTLSCSPISGHRSVSWYQQTPGQGLQFLFEYFSETQRNKGNFPGRFSGRQFSNSRSEMNVSTLELGDSALYLCASSLSLEITGELFFGEGSRLTVL.

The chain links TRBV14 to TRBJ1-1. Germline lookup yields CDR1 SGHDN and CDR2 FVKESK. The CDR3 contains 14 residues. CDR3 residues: CASSQSERTAEAFF.